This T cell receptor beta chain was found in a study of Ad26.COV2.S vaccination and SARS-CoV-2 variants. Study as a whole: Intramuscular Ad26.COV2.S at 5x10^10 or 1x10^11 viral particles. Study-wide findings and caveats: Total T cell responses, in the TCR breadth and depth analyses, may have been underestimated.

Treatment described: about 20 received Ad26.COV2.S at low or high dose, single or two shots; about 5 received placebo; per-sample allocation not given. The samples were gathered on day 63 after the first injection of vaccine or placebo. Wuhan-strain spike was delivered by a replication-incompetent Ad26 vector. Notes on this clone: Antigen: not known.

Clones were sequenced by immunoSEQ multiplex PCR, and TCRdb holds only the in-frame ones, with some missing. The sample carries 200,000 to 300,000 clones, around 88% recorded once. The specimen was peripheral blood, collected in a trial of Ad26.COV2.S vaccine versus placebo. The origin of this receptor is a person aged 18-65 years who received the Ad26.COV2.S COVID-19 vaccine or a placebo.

As DNA, the CDR3 is TGTGCCAGCAGCTCAAACTCTGGAAACACCATATATTTT. Translating it yields CASSSNSGNTIYF. V gene TRBV2 combines with J gene TRBJ1-3; D gene ambiguous. CDR3 size: 13 residues. Germline CDR1 and CDR2: SNHLY and FYNNEI. Trimming removed 6 bases at V and 0 bases at J, with 6 bases between.